This TCR beta chain was documented in a study of blood T cell repertoires in COVID-19. Between the trimmed V and J ends, which lost 9 bases and 1 base, there was a span of 16 bases. Looked up from germline, CDR1 is KGHDR and CDR2 is SFDVKD. This CDR3 spans 15 amino acids. Clones were read by immunoSEQ multiplex PCR, and TCRdb kept only the in-frame ones, dropping some. This sample yields more than 95,000 clones, of which about 87% are seen a single time; approximately 15% belongs to the top ten. The sequence derives from a man aged 50 or older with acute or convalescent COVID-19. This chain joins TRBV24-1 and TRBJ2-3; maybe TRBD2 (5 bases). The specimen was peripheral blood. The DNA of the CDR3 is TGTGCCACCCCTGACCGGAGGACGGGCACAGATACGCAGTATTTT. Protein sequence: CATPDRRTGTDTQYF.